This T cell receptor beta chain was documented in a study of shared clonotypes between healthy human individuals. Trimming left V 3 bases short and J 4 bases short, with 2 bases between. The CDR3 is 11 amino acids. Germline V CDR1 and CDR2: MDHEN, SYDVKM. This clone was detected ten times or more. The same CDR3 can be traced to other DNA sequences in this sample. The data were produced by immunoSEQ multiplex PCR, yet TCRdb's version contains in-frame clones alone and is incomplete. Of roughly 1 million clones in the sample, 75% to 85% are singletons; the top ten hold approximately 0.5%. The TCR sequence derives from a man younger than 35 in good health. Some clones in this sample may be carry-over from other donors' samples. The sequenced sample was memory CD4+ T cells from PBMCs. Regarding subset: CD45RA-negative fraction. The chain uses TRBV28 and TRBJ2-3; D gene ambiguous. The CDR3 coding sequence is TGTGCCAGCAGTTTGGCAGATACGCAGTATTTT. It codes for CASSLADTQYF.